This TCR beta chain emerged from a study of cytomegalovirus exposure and HLA in healthy donors. Overall study context: The roughly 110 validation repertoires were reported in a later analysis to have been generated on the same platform as the roughly 670 first-cohort repertoires.

Overall study results and limits: Most TCR sequences proved rare, with some public TCRs found in many donors. Within the 120 validation repertoires, first-cohort TCR clusters tended to co-occur, according to a later analysis. The CMV antigen specificity of a few CMV-associated chains was confirmed through in vitro analysis.

The sample holds a few counts of this clone. The antigen is unknown. The CDR3 spans 15 residues. Losses at the gene ends were 6 bases for V and 4 bases for J; bases not matched to a gene: 7. The germline CDR1 and CDR2 sequences are SGHNT and YYREEE (reference sequence). Data came from immunoSEQ multiplex PCR; TCRdb stores just in-frame clones and leaves some out. Of about 98,000 clones listed, around 88% are singletons. This receptor was taken from a woman in her twenties or thirties in good health and CMV-seronegative. The J gene is TRBJ2-2, the V gene TRBV5-4; TRBD1 matches at 9 bases. The sequenced sample consisted of PBMCs. The CDR3 here is CASNLDRGVTGELFF. The CDR3 DNA sequence: TGTGCCAGCAATCTCGACAGGGGGGTCACCGGGGAGCTGTTTTTT. Looking up the rest from reference TRBV5-4 and TRBJ2-2 gives the full variable domain: ETGVTQSPTHLIKTRGQQVTLRCSSQSGHNTVSWYQQALGQGPQFIFQYYREEENGRGNFPPRFSGLQFPNYSSELNVNALELDDSALYLCASNLDRGVTGELFFGEGSRLTVL.